These 5 T cell receptor beta chains share one sample of origin, sequenced in a study of vaccination effects on CD4 cells after COVID-19. Subsequent to roughly 10 days of culture, CD4+ T cells were isolated. Two doses of either BNT162b2 or mRNA-1273 were given to each participant. The antigens of these receptors remain unknown. Generated by immunoSEQ multiplex PCR, the TCRdb table keeps only in-frame clones and is missing some. The profile shows around 50,000 clones, roughly two thirds of them singletons. Sequenced here: CD4+ T cells from PBMCs cultured without peptide, sampled after COVID-19 vaccination. The origin of the receptors is a human donor who received a COVID-19 vaccine.

This clone was seen a single time. The chain employs TRBV6-5 and TRBJ2-1; a weak D match, TRBD2 (6 bases). The V end was cut by 7 bases, the J end by 8 bases, with 15 bases between. The CDR3 spans 13 residues. Germline-derived CDR1 and CDR2 are MNHEY and SVGAGI. Written as DNA, the CDR3 is TGTGCCAGCACCAGAAATCTAGCGTATGAGCAGTTCTTC. It is translated as CASTRNLAYEQFF.

There are many counts of this clone. The chain carries TRBV5-5 and TRBJ1-5; unclear D gene. This CDR3 is 15 amino acids long. Per germline, CDR1 SGHKS and CDR2 YYEKEE (reference sequence). V dropped 0 bases and J dropped 3 bases, with 10 bases sitting between them. The CDR3 spells CASSLATTLNQPQHF. The CDR3 coding sequence is TGTGCCAGCAGCTTGGCGACAACCCTCAATCAGCCCCAGCATTTT.

This clone occurred a few times. The chain combines TRBV6-1 with TRBJ1-5; D gene ambiguous. This CDR3 comprises 13 residues. V lost 0 bases to trimming and J lost 5 bases, with 5 bases between them. Germline assignment: CDR1 MNHNS and CDR2 SASEGT. The CDR3, as DNA: TGTGCCAGCAGTGAAGCGCACGATCAGCCCCAGCATTTT. Amino acids: CASSEAHDQPQHF.

This clone was seen a single time. The chain recombines TRBV6-4 with TRBJ1-1; no definite D call. Looked up from germline, CDR1 is MRHNA and CDR2 is SNTAGT. The CDR3 is 14 amino acids. The V gene lost 3 bases and the J gene lost 4 bases, with 12 bases spanning the gap. CDR3 bases: TGTGCCAGCAGTGATACCTCAAGGGTCACTGAAGCTTTCTTT. Its protein is CASSDTSRVTEAFF.

This rearrangement joins TRBV10-1 to TRBJ2-7, with 7 bases fitting TRBD1. Germline-derived CDR1 and CDR2 are WNHNN and SYGVQD (reference sequence). This CDR3 is 17 amino acids long. Germline trimming cut 2 bases from V and 6 bases from J; bases unmatched to any gene: 16. CDR3 sequence reads: CASSERPRGQAEIEQYF. DNA for the CDR3: TGCGCCAGCAGTGAGCGTCCCCGAGGACAGGCCGAGATCGAGCAGTACTTC.